The 16 T cell receptor beta chains reported below all come from one sample, sequenced in a study of cytomegalovirus exposure and HLA in healthy donors. The PCR had 60 Vbeta and 13 Jbeta primers. Using immunoSEQ multiplex PCR, the repertoire was profiled, and TCRdb retains in-frame clones only, with some absent. The sample has around 130,000 clones, roughly 90% seen once; the top ten hold around 0.5%. Sequenced material: PBMCs. These receptors all come from a woman in her forties in good health and CMV-seronegative.

The chain couples TRBV5-1 to TRBJ2-3; 14 bases are a match to TRBD2. CDR1 and CDR2 from the germline V gene are SGHRS and YFSETQ. The CDR3 contains 18 residues. V was clipped by 5 bases and J by 2 bases; unmatched bases: 10. CDR3 DNA sequence: TGCGCCAGCAGTGCCGGACTAGCGGGAGGAATACTCACAGATACGCAGTATTTT. Translating it yields CASSAGLAGGILTDTQYF.

The V gene is TRBV11-1, the J gene TRBJ2-5, with 9 positions matching TRBD2. The CDR3 has 13 amino acids. In germline, CDR1 is SGHAT, CDR2 FQDESV (reference sequence). V gave up 3 bases and J gave up 5 bases; unmatched junction bases: 1. CDR3 residues: CASSFSGSETQYF. CDR3 DNA sequence: TGTGCCAGCAGCTTTAGCGGGAGTGAGACCCAGTACTTC.

The V and J genes are TRBV9 and TRBJ2-4; 7 bases are a match to TRBD1. This CDR3 contains 19 residues. Germline loops: CDR1 SGDLS, CDR2 YYNGEE. The V segment lost 4 bases and the J segment 0 bases; nucleotides outside the gene matches: 16. The CDR3 here is CASSSATGIGVVAKNIQYF. Written as DNA, the CDR3 is TGTGCCAGCAGCTCCGCGACAGGGATAGGGGTGGTAGCCAAAAACATTCAGTACTTC.

This clone was seen just once. The rearrangement joins TRBV28 to TRBJ2-7; TRBD1 might be the D (6 bases). CDR1 MDHEN and CDR2 SYDVKM come from the germline V gene. CDR3 length: 14 amino acids. V gave up 7 bases and J gave up 3 bases, with 16 bases separating them. In DNA, the CDR3 is TGTGCCAGCAATCCGCAGGGGCCCCTCTACGAGCAGTACTTC. Protein product: CASNPQGPLYEQYF.

V gene TRBV10-1 combines with J gene TRBJ2-3; TRBD1 might be the D (5 bases). CDR3 length: 16 residues. V lost 3 bases and J 2 bases, leaving 15 bases between the germline ends. Germline assignment: CDR1 WNHNN and CDR2 SYGVQD (reference sequence). The CDR3 protein is CASSEQSAGNTDTQYF. The CDR3 DNA reads TGCGCCAGCAGTGAACAGTCGGCAGGGAACACAGATACGCAGTATTTT.

This clone was recorded once. The rearrangement links TRBV5-1 to TRBJ2-7, with TRBD1 matching 7 bases. After removal of 4 bases from V and 2 bases from J, the junction contained 3 bases not matched to a gene. CDR3 length equals 13 residues. CDR1 is SGHRS, CDR2 YFSETQ, per germline. The CDR3 bases are TGCGCCAGCAGCAACGGACAGGCCTACGAGCAGTACTTC. Translated: CASSNGQAYEQYF.

This clone showed up just a few times. The chain uses TRBV7-2 and TRBJ1-4, with D tentatively TRBD1 (5 bases). Trimming shortened V by 0 bases and J by 8 bases, and 7 bases separated the two germline ends. Germline loops: CDR1 SGHTA, CDR2 FQGNSA. This CDR3 is built from 13 residues. The CDR3 region is CASSLARGEKLFF. CDR3 nucleotide sequence: TGTGCCAGCAGCTTAGCGCGGGGGGAAAAACTGTTTTTT.

This clone was seen a few times. The chain recombines TRBV5-6 with TRBJ1-1; D ambiguous. This CDR3 is 12 amino acids long. With 2 bases removed from V and 2 bases from J, the gap between germline ends came to 4 bases. Germline V CDR1 and CDR2: SGHDT, YYEEEE. DNA of the CDR3: TGTGCCAGCAGCTTCTCCAACACTGAAGCTTTCTTT. Its translation: CASSFSNTEAFF. Filled out from reference TRBV5-6 and TRBJ1-1, the complete variable domain reads DAGVTQSPTHLIKTRGQQVTLRCSPKSGHDTVSWYQQALGQGPQFIFQYYEEEERQRGNFPDRFSGHQFPNYSSELNVNALLLGDSALYLCASSFSNTEAFFGQGTRLTVV.

This clone was observed a single time. The genes are TRBV7-2 and TRBJ2-1, with 10 bases lining up with TRBD1. The length of the CDR3 is 16 residues. V shed 5 bases, J shed 9 bases, and the junction held 13 bases outside the gene matches. Germline V gene lookup returns CDR1 SGHTA and CDR2 FQGNSA. The CDR3 is CASSSSRDRGVSEQFF. The DNA of the CDR3 is TGTGCCAGCAGCAGTAGCCGGGACAGGGGAGTAAGTGAGCAGTTCTTC.

The CDR3 loop reads CASSQDWGDRGSNEQFF. CDR3 DNA: TGTGCCAGCAGCCAAGATTGGGGGGACAGGGGAAGCAATGAGCAGTTCTTC. The V call is TRBV4-2, the J call TRBJ2-1, with TRBD1 matching 10 bases. The length of the CDR3 is 17 residues. Trimming took 0 bases from V and 6 from J; bases not matched to a gene: 8. Per the germline V gene, CDR1 is LGHNA and CDR2 is YNFKEQ.

This chain links TRBV28 with TRBJ2-7, with D possibly TRBD1 on 5 matching bases. The CDR3 has 14 residues. Trimming cost V 4 bases and J 4 bases, with 14 bases left between them. Germline V lookup: CDR1 MDHEN, CDR2 SYDVKM. As DNA, the CDR3 is TGTGCCAGCAGTTCTTTAGACAGCACGTACGAGCAGTACTTC. Its translation is CASSSLDSTYEQYF.

The chain joins TRBV29-1 to TRBJ1-4; D is undetermined. Germline CDR1 reads SQVTM; CDR2 reads ANQGSEA. Trimming took off 7 bases at V and 3 bases at J, with 12 bases between the two ends. CDR3 length: 13 residues. CDR3 residues: CSARVGPNEKLFF. Here the CDR3 DNA reads TGCAGCGCCCGCGTTGGGCCTAATGAAAAACTGTTTTTT.

This clone was seen only a few times. J is TRBJ1-1 and V is TRBV6-5, with D perhaps matching TRBD1 (6 bases). V lost 6 bases and J 1 base, leaving 12 bases between the germline ends. Germline V CDR1 and CDR2: MNHEY, SVGAGI. The CDR3 has 14 amino acids. CDR3 sequence reads: CASSHDRTNTEAFF. CDR3 bases: TGTGCCAGCAGCCACGACAGGACGAACACTGAAGCTTTCTTT.

V is TRBV7-2 and J is TRBJ2-5; TRBD1 aligns across 10 bases. The CDR3 is made up of 12 amino acids. Germline CDR1 is SGHTA and CDR2 is FQGNSA. The V gene end was trimmed by 5 bases and the J gene end by 7 bases; junction bases not matched to a gene: 1. The CDR3 loop reads CASSRDRGTQYF. In DNA, the CDR3 is TGTGCCAGCAGCCGGGACAGGGGGACCCAGTACTTC. Supplemented by reference TRBV7-2 and TRBJ2-5, the full variable domain reads GAGVSQSPSNKVTEKGKDVELRCDPISGHTALYWYRQSLGQGLEFLIYFQGNSAPDKSGLPSDRFSAERTGGSVSTLTIQRTQQEDSAVYLCASSRDRGTQYFGPGTRLLVL.

The V call is TRBV30, the J call TRBJ1-3; the D is unclear. Trimming removed 2 bases from V and 9 bases from J, with 8 bases in between. The CDR3 is 11 residues long. Germline CDR1 GTSNPN, CDR2 SVGIG (reference sequence). CDR3 loop: CAWSSLRTIYF. Written as DNA, the CDR3 is TGTGCCTGGAGTAGCCTCCGCACCATATATTTT.

CDR3 amino acids: CASRPTGSYEQYF. CDR3 bases: TGTGCCAGCAGACCCACGGGTTCCTACGAGCAGTACTTC. The J gene is TRBJ2-7, the V gene TRBV6-5; D is unresolved. Trimming pared 6 bases from V and 1 base from J, leaving 10 bases between. Germline CDR1 is MNHEY and CDR2 is SVGAGI. CDR3 size: 13 residues.